The clone carrying this TCR beta chain has a count of ten or more. Its matching antigen is unknown. The entry originates in a study of human T cells and chemical hapten exposure. Study-level background: Variation in per-sample TCR yields came mainly from small pooled library volume differences.

Sample time point: healthy volunteer bleed at 2 weeks. Extraction yielded total RNA from whole blood (unfractionated). General observations from the study: TCRs above 1 in 1000 frequency did not change with DPC sensitization.

As the library was built, unique molecular identifiers were attached to individual cDNA molecules. A single record per CDR3 protein comes from TCRdb applying MiXCR to the RACE reads. Among 35,000 to 50,000 distinct CDR3 sequences, over 3.5% were seen once, and the ten largest hold about 1.5%. In germline, CDR1 is SGHRS, CDR2 YFSETQ. The CDR3 sequence is 14 residues long. The V end was cut by 1 base, the J end by 6 bases, with 14 bases between. This TCR came from a female donor in good health. Some clones in this sample may be carry-over from other donors' samples. The chain uses TRBV5-1 and TRBJ2-7; D is perhaps TRBD1 (6 bases). The material sequenced was whole blood. This CDR3 is CASSLSGTRPEQYF. The CDR3 nucleotides read TGCGCCAGCAGCTTGTCGGGGACAAGACCCGAGCAGTACTTC.